This is a list of T cell receptor beta chains from one sample in a study of regulatory T cells in long-lasting Graves disease. TCRdb passed the multiplex PCR reads through MiXCR, listing each CDR3 protein once. The sample has a few hundred thousand distinct CDR3 sequences, 16% seen once. The same data also went into a second study, on T cells in Graves' hyperthyroidism and ophthalmopathy.

The source was peripheral blood mononuclear cells (PBMCs), collected at new diagnosis, from a patient treated with antithyroid drugs. The receptors come from a man aged 35 to 55 with Graves disease. The CDR3 runs from the conserved cysteine through the conserved F or W. A D gene is named only where the DNA matches it firmly. Clone size is not always given. Where it is, it says once, few, many or a class for expanded clones.

CDR3nt: TGCGCCAGCAGCCCATCCGGGACAGAAGCTAATGAAAAACTGTTTTTT; CDR3aa: CASSPSGTEANEKLFF; j_gene: TRBJ1-4; d_gene: TRBD1; abundance: many; v_gene: TRBV5-1
CDR3nt: TGTGCCTGGAGTGTCAGGGAAAATCAGCCCCAGCATTTT; CDR3aa: CAWSVRENQPQHF; j_gene: TRBJ1-5; d_gene: -; abundance: many; v_gene: TRBV30
CDR3nt: TGTGCCAGCAGTTTATGGGGGGCGCAGACCCAGTACTTC; CDR3aa: CASSLWGAQTQYF; j_gene: TRBJ2-5; d_gene: -; abundance: many; v_gene: TRBV28
CDR3nt: TGTGCCAGCAGCTTAAATGGAAGGGACACCGGGGAGCTGTTTTTT; CDR3aa: CASSLNGRDTGELFF; j_gene: TRBJ2-2; d_gene: -; abundance: -; v_gene: TRBV7-3
CDR3nt: TGCGCCAGCAGCAAAAATGGACTAGCCGTCTACGAGCAGTACTTC; CDR3aa: CASSKNGLAVYEQYF; j_gene: TRBJ2-7; d_gene: TRBD2; abundance: many; v_gene: TRBV5-1
CDR3nt: TGTGCCAGCAGGGGCGGACAGGGGATGGCTAATGAAAAACTGTTTTTT; CDR3aa: CASRGGQGMANEKLFF; j_gene: TRBJ1-4; d_gene: TRBD1; abundance: many; v_gene: TRBV12-3/TRBV12-4
CDR3nt: TGCAGTGCTAGAGATCTTAGACTTGACCTTAGCACAGATACGCAGTATTTT; CDR3aa: CSARDLRLDLSTDTQYF; j_gene: TRBJ2-3; d_gene: -; abundance: few; v_gene: TRBV20-1
CDR3nt: TGTGCCAGCAGCAAACAGGGGGCTAGAACGCAGTATTTT; CDR3aa: CASSKQGARTQYF; j_gene: TRBJ2-3; d_gene: TRBD1; abundance: many; v_gene: TRBV7-6
CDR3nt: TGTGCCAGCAGTTCCCCTGGACGCAGAGATACGCAGTATTTT; CDR3aa: CASSSPGRRDTQYF; j_gene: TRBJ2-3; d_gene: -; abundance: many; v_gene: TRBV28
CDR3nt: TGTGCCACCAGTGATTGGGGGGCAAACACAGATACGCAGTATTTT; CDR3aa: CATSDWGANTDTQYF; j_gene: TRBJ2-3; d_gene: -; abundance: many; v_gene: TRBV24-1
CDR3nt: TGTGCCAGCAGTGAAGACAGGGTGGAATATTCACCCCTCCACTTT; CDR3aa: CASSEDRVEYSPLHF; j_gene: TRBJ1-6; d_gene: -; abundance: many; v_gene: TRBV6-1
CDR3nt: TGTGCCAGCAGCCGGGACCAGAACTACGAGCAGTACTTC; CDR3aa: CASSRDQNYEQYF; j_gene: TRBJ2-7; d_gene: -; abundance: many; v_gene: TRBV12-3/TRBV12-4
CDR3nt: TGTGCCTGCCTTAAACTCGGACTAGCCTCAGGGGAGCAGTACTTC; CDR3aa: CACLKLGLASGEQYF; j_gene: TRBJ2-7; d_gene: TRBD2; abundance: many; v_gene: TRBV30
CDR3nt: TGTGCCAGCACTTCAGGGGACCTCTCTGGGGCCAACGTCCTGACTTTC; CDR3aa: CASTSGDLSGANVLTF; j_gene: TRBJ2-6; d_gene: -; abundance: many; v_gene: TRBV28
CDR3nt: TGTGCCAGCAGGCGTGACCATACGAACACTGAAGCTTTCTTT; CDR3aa: CASRRDHTNTEAFF; j_gene: TRBJ1-1; d_gene: -; abundance: many; v_gene: TRBV2
CDR3nt: TGTGCCAGCAGCGGCCGGACAGGGGGCGAGGACAATGAGCAGTTCTTC; CDR3aa: CASSGRTGGEDNEQFF; j_gene: TRBJ2-1; d_gene: TRBD1; abundance: many; v_gene: TRBV11-3
CDR3nt: TGCGCCAGCAGCAGGGGACAGCCCCAAGAGACCCAGTACTTC; CDR3aa: CASSRGQPQETQYF; j_gene: TRBJ2-5; d_gene: TRBD1; abundance: few; v_gene: TRBV5-1
CDR3nt: TGTGCTAGTGGTTTAGCTGGACAGGCAACCTCCTACGAGCAGTACTTC; CDR3aa: CASGLAGQATSYEQYF; j_gene: TRBJ2-7; d_gene: TRBD1; abundance: few; v_gene: TRBV12-5
CDR3nt: TGTGCCAGCAGTGAACTGTACACTGAAGCTTTCTTT; CDR3aa: CASSELYTEAFF; j_gene: TRBJ1-1; d_gene: -; abundance: many; v_gene: TRBV2
CDR3nt: TGTGCCAGCGGGTGGACAGGGTTAATCTATGGCTACACCTTC; CDR3aa: CASGWTGLIYGYTF; j_gene: TRBJ1-2; d_gene: TRBD1; abundance: many; v_gene: TRBV28
CDR3nt: TGTGCCAGCAAATCCCTGAGGAATGAAAAACTGTTTTTT; CDR3aa: CASKSLRNEKLFF; j_gene: TRBJ1-4; d_gene: -; abundance: -; v_gene: TRBV6-2/TRBV6-3
CDR3nt: TGTGCCAGCAGCTTAGGTAGGGGGCCCAGCCAGCCCCAGCATTTT; CDR3aa: CASSLGRGPSQPQHF; j_gene: TRBJ1-5; d_gene: TRBD1; abundance: -; v_gene: TRBV13
CDR3nt: TGTGCCAGCAGTAAAGGACAGGGAGGAGAAAAACTGTTTTTT; CDR3aa: CASSKGQGGEKLFF; j_gene: TRBJ1-4; d_gene: TRBD1; abundance: -; v_gene: TRBV4-2
CDR3nt: TGCGCCAGCAGCTTGATGGCAGAGAACACTGAAGCTTTCTTT; CDR3aa: CASSLMAENTEAFF; j_gene: TRBJ1-1; d_gene: -; abundance: many; v_gene: TRBV5-1